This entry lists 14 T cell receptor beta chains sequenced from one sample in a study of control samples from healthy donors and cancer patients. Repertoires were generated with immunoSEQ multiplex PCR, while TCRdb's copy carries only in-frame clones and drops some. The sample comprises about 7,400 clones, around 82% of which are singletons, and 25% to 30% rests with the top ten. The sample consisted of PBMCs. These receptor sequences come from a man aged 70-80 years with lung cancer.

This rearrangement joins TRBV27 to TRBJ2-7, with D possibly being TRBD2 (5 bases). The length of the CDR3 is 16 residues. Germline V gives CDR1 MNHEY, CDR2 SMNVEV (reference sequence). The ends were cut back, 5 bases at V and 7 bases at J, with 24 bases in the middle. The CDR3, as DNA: TGTGCCAGCAGTCCCTGGCGTAGCGTCAGTTCTCCGGAGCAGTACTTC. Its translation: CASSPWRSVSSPEQYF.

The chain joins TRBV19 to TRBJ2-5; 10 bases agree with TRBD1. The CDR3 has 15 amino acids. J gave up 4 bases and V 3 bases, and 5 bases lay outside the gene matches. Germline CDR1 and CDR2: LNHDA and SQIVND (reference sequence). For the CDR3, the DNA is TGTGCCAGTAGTATTGGATGGACAGGGGGAGAGACCCAGTACTTC. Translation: CASSIGWTGGETQYF.

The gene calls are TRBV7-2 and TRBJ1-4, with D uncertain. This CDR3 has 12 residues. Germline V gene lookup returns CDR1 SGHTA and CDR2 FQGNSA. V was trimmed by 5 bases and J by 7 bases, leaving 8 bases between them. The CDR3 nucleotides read TGTGCCAGCAGCCGAGTGGCTGAAAAACTGTTTTTT. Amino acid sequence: CASSRVAEKLFF.

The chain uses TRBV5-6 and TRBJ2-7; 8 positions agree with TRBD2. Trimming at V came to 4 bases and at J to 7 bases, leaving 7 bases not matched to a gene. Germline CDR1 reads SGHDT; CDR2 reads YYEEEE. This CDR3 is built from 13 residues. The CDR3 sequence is CASSHTSSGEQYF. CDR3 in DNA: TGTGCCAGCAGCCACACCTCTAGCGGGGAGCAGTACTTC.

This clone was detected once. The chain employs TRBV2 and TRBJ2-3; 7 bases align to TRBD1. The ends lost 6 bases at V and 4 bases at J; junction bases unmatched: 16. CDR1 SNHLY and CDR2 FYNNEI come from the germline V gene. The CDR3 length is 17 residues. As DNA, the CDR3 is TGTGCCAGCAGGAGAGTAGCTGGACAGGTGGGGCCAGATACGCAGTATTTT. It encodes CASRRVAGQVGPDTQYF.

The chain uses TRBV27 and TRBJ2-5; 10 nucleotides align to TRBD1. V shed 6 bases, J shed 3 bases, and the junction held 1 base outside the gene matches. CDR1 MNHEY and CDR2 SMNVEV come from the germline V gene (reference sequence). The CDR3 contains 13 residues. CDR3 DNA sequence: TGTGCCAGCAGAGGGACAGGGGAAGAGACCCAGTACTTC. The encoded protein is CASRGTGEETQYF.

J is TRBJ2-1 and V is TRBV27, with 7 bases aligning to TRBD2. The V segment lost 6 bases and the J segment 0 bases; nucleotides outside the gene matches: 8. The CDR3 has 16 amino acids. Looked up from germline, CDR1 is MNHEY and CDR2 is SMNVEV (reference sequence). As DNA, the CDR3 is TGTGCCAGCAGGGGGGGGACTGTCGGCTCCTACAATGAGCAGTTCTTC. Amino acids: CASRGGTVGSYNEQFF.

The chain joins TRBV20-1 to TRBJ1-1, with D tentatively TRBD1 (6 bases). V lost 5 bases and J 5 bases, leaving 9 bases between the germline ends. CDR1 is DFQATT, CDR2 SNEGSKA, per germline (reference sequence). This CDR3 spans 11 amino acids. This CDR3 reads CSARQATEAFF. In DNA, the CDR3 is TGCAGTGCTCGACAGGCTACTGAAGCTTTCTTT.

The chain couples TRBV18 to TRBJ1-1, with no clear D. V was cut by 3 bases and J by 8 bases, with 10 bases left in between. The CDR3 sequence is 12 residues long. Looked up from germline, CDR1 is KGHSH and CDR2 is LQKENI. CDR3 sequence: CASSPGDFEAFF. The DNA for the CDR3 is TGTGCCAGCTCACCGGGCGATTTCGAAGCTTTCTTT.

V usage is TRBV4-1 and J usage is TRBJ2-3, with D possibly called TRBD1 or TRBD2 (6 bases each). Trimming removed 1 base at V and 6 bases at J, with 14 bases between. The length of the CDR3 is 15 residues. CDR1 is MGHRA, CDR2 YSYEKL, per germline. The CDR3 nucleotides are TGCGCCAGCAGCCAAGGTTGGGGGGCAGGGGATACGCAGTATTTT. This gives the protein CASSQGWGAGDTQYF.

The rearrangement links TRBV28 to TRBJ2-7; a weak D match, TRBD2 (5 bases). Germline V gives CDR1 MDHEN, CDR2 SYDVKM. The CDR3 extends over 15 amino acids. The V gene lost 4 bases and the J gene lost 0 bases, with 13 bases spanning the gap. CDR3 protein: CASSSPGESSYEQYF. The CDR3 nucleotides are TGTGCCAGCAGTTCCCCCGGGGAGAGCTCCTACGAGCAGTACTTC.

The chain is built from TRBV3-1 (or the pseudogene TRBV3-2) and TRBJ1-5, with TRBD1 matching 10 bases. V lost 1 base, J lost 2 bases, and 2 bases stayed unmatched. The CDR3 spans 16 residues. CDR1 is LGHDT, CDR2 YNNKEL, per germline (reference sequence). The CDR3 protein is CASSQAGTGGNQPQHF. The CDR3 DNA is TGTGCCAGCAGCCAAGCCGGGACAGGGGGCAATCAGCCCCAGCATTTT.

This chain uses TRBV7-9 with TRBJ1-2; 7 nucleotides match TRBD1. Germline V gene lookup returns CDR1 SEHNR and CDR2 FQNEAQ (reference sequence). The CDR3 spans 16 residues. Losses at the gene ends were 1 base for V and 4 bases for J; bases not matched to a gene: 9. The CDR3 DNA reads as TGTGCCAGCAGCTTAGACTCGGGACAGTTCCGCTATGGCTACACCTTC. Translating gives CASSLDSGQFRYGYTF.

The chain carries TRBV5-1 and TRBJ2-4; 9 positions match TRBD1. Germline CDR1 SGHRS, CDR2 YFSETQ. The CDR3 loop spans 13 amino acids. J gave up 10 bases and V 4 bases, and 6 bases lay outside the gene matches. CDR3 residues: CASSPGTGTIQYF. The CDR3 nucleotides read TGCGCCAGCAGCCCCGGGACAGGGACTATTCAGTACTTC.